This TCR beta chain is from a study of human T cells and chemical hapten exposure. TCRdb called the RACE reads again in MiXCR, with one record for every CDR3 protein. The sample yields around 99,000 distinct CDR3 sequences, around 10% seen once. This clonotype has a handful of counts. Time point indicated: patch test 2, 6 weeks after DPC sensitization. The treatment: therapeutic diphenylcyclopropenone sensitization with weekly scalp DPC. The CDR3 extends over 18 amino acids. Germline lookup yields CDR1 SGHVS and CDR2 FQNEAQ. Germline trimming cut 4 bases from V and 4 bases from J; bases unmatched to any gene: 13.

The V gene is TRBV7-8, the J gene TRBJ1-6, with TRBD1 identical over 7 bases. The starting material was whole blood, obtained in connection with sensitization to the hapten diphenylcyclopropenone (DPC). The clonotype originates from a man in his forties with alopecia areata. Some clones in this sample may be carry-over from other donors' samples. CDR3: CASSSDGGQNYYNSPLHF. The CDR3, as DNA: TGTGCCAGCAGCTCCGATGGGGGACAGAACTATTATAATTCACCCCTCCACTTT.